The sequence of this T cell receptor (beta chain) was determined in a study of shared clonotypes between healthy human individuals. This clone was found a few times. Its cognate antigen is unknown. Generated by immunoSEQ multiplex PCR, the TCRdb table keeps only in-frame clones and is missing some. Counted here are over a million clones, 95% to 97% occurring once; the ten biggest clones make up over 1%. V gave up 0 bases and J gave up 1 base, with 6 bases separating them. The germline CDR1 and CDR2 sequences are LGHNA and YSLEER. This CDR3 contains 14 residues. Study conclusions and caveats: Shared clonotypes across all four donors exceeded non-shared ones in generation probability.

This TCR was recovered from a man aged 30 to 45 in good health. The sequencing sample was made of naive CD4+ T cells sorted from blood. Subset reported: CD45RA+ positively selected. This sequence joins TRBV4-3 and TRBJ1-1; D is ambiguous. This chain's CDR3 is CASSQDHTNTEAFF. The CDR3 bases are TGCGCCAGCAGCCAAGATCATACGAACACTGAAGCTTTCTTT.